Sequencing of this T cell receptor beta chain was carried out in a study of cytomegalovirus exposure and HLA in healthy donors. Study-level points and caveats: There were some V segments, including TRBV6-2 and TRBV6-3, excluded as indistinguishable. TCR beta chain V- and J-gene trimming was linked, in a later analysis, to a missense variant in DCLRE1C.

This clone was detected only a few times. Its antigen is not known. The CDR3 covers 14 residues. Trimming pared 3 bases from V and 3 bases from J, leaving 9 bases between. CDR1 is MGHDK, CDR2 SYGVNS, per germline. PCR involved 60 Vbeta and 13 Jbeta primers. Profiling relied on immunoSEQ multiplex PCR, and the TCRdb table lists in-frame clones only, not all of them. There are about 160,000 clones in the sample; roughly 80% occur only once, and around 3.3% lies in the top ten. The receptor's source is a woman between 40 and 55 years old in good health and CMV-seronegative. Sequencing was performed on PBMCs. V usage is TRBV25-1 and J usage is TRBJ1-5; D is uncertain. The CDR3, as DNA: TGTGCCAGCAGTGAGTGGCAGGACAATCAGCCCCAGCATTTT. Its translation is CASSEWQDNQPQHF. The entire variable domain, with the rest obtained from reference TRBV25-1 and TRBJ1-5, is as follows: EADIYQTPRYLVIGTGKKITLECSQTMGHDKMYWYQQDPGMELHLIHYSYGVNSTEKGDLSSESTVSRIRTEHFPLTLESARPSHTSQYLCASSEWQDNQPQHFGDGTRLSIL.